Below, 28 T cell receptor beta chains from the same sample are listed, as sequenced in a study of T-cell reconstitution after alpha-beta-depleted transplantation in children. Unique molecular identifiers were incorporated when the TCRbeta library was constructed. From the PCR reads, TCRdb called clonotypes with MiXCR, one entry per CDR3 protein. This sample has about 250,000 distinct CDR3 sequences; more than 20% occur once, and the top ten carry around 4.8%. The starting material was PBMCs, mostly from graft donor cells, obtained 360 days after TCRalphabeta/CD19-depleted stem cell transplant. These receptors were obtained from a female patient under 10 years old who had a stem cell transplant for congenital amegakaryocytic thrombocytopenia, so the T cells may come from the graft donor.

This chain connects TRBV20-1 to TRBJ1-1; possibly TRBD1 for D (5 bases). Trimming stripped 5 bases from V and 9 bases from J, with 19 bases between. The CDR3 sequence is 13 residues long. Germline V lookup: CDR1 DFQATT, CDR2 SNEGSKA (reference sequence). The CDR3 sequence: CSAPEQGRVQAFF. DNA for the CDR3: TGCAGTGCTCCTGAGCAGGGTCGGGTGCAAGCTTTCTTT.

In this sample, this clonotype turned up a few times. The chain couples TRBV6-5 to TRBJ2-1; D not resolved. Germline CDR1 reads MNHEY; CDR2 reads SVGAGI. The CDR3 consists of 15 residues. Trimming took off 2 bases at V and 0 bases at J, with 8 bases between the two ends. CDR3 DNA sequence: TGTGCCAGCAGTTACCTAACCCCCTCCTACAATGAGCAGTTCTTC. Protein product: CASSYLTPSYNEQFF.

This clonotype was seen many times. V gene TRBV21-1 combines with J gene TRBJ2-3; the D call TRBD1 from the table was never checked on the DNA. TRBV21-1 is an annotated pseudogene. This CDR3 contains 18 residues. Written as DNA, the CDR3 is TGTGCCAGCAGCAAATTTAGGCCGGGACAGGGGTATCCAGATACGCAGTATTTT. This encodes CASSKFRPGQGYPDTQYF.

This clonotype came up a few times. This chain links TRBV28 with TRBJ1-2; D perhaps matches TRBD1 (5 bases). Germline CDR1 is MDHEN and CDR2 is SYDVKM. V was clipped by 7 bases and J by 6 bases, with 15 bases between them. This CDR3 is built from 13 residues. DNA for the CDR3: TGTGCCAGCAAACCATACCGGGGGAATGGCTACACCTTC. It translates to CASKPYRGNGYTF.

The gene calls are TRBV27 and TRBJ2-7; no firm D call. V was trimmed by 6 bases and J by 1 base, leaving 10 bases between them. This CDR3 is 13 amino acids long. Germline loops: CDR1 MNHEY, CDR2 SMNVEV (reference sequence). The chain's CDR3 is CASRFAGSYEQYF. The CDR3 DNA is TGTGCCAGCAGATTTGCCGGGTCCTACGAGCAGTACTTC.

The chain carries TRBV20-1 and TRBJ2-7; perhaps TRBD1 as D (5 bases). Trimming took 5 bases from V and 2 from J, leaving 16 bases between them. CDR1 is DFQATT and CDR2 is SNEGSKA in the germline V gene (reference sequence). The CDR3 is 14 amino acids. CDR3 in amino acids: CSASKFTGPYEQYF. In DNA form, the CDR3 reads TGCAGTGCTTCGAAATTTACAGGACCCTACGAGCAGTACTTC.

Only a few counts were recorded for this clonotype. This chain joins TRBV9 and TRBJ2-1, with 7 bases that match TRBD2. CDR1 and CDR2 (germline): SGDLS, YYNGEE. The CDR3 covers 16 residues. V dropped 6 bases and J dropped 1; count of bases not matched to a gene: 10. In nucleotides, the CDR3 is TGTGCCAGCACCGTCGGGGGGAAGAGATCCTACAATGAGCAGTTCTTC. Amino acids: CASTVGGKRSYNEQFF.

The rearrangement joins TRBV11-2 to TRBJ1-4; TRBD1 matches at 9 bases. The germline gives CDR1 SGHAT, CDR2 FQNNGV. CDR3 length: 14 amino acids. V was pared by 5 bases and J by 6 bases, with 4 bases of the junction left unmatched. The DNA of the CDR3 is TGTGCCAGCAGCCGAGACAGGGGGGATGAAAAACTGTTTTTT. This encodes CASSRDRGDEKLFF.

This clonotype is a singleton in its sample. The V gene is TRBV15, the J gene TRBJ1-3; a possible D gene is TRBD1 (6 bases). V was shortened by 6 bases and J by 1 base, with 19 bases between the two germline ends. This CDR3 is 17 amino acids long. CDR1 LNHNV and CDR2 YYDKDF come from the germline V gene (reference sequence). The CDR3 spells CATSRRSGGTSGNTIYF. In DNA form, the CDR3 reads TGTGCCACCAGTCGGAGATCGGGCGGGACATCTGGAAACACCATATATTTT. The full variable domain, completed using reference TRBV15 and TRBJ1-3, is DAMVIQNPRYQVTQFGKPVTLSCSQTLNHNVMYWYQQKSSQAPKLLFHYYDKDFNNEADTPDNFQSRRPNTSFCFLDIRSPGLGDTAMYLCATSRRSGGTSGNTIYFGEGSWLTVV.

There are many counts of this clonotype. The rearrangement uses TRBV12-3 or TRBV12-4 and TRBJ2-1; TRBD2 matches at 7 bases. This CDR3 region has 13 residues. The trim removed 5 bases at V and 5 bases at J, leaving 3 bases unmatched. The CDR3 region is CASSSGAHNEQFF. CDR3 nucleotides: TGTGCCAGCAGTAGCGGGGCCCACAATGAGCAGTTCTTC.

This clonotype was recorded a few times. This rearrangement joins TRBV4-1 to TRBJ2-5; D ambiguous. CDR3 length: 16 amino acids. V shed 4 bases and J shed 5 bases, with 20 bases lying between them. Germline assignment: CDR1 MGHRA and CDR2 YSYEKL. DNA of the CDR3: TGCGCCAGCAGCCGACCCTTTGGTGCTAGACGTGAGACCCAGTACTTC. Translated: CASSRPFGARRETQYF.

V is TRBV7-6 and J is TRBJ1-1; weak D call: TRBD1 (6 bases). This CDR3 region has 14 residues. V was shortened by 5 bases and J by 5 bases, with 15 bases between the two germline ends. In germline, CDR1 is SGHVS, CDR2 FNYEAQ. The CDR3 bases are TGTGCCAGCAGCCCCCCCCCGAGGGGGACTGAAGCTTTCTTT. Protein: CASSPPPRGTEAFF.

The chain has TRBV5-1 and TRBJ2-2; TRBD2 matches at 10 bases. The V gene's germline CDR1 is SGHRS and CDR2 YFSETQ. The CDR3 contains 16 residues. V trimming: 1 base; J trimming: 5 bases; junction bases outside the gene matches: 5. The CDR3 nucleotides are TGCGCCAGCAGCTTGAGCCTAGCGGGAGATACCGGGGAGCTGTTTTTT. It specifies CASSLSLAGDTGELFF.

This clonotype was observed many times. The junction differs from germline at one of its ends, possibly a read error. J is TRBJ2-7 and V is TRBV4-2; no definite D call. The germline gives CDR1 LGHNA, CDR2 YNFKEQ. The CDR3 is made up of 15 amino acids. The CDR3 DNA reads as TGTGCCAGCAGGCAAGAGGTATTAGATACCTACGAGCAGTACTTC. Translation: CASRQEVLDTYEQYF.

CDR3 DNA: TGCAGTGCTAGTTTTAGTACAGATACGCAGTATTTT. Amino acid sequence: CSASFSTDTQYF. The V gene is TRBV20-1, the J gene TRBJ2-3, with no clear D. The CDR3 consists of 12 residues. The V end was cut by 3 bases, the J end by 3 bases, with 7 bases between. CDR1 and CDR2 from the germline V gene are DFQATT and SNEGSKA (reference sequence).

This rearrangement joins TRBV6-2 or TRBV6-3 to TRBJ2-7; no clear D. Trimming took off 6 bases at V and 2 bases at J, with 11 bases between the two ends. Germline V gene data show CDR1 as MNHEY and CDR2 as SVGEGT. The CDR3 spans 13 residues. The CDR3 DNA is TGTGCCAGCAGCCTCGGCGCTACCTACGAGCAGTACTTC. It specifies CASSLGATYEQYF.

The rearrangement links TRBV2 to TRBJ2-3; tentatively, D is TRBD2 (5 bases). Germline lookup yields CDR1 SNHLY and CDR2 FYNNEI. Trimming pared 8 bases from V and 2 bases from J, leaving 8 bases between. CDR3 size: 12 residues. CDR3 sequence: CASGGLTDTQYF. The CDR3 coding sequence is TGTGCCAGCGGAGGCCTCACAGATACGCAGTATTTT.

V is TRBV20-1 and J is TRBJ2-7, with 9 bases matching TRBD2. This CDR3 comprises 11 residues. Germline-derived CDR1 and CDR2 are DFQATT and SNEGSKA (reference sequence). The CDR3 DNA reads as TGCGGGACTAGCAAAGACTACGAGCAGTACTTC. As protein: CGTSKDYEQYF.

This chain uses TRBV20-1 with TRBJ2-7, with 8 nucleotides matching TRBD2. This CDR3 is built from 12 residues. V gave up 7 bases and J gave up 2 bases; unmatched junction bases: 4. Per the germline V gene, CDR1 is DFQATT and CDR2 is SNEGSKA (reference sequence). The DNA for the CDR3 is TGCAGTGGTAGCGGGGCAGCCTACGAGCAGTACTTC. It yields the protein CSGSGAAYEQYF.

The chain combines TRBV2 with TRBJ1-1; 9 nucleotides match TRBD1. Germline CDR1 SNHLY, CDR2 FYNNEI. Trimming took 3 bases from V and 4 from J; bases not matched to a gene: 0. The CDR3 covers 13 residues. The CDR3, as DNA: TGTGCCAGCAGTGAGGACAGGGGCACTGAAGCTTTCTTT. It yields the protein CASSEDRGTEAFF.

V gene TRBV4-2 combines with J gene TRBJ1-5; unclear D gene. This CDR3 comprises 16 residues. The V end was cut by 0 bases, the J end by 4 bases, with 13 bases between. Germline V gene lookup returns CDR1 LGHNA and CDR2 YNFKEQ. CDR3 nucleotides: TGTGCCAGCAGCCAAGATGATAGACCGACAAATCAGCCCCAGCATTTT. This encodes CASSQDDRPTNQPQHF.

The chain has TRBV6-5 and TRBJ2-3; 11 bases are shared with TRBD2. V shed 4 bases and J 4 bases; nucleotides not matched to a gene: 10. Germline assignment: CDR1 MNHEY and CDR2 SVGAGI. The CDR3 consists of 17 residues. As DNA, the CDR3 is TGTGCCAGCAGTTCGACTAGCGGGACGGGAGGGGCAGATACGCAGTATTTT. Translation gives CASSSTSGTGGADTQYF.

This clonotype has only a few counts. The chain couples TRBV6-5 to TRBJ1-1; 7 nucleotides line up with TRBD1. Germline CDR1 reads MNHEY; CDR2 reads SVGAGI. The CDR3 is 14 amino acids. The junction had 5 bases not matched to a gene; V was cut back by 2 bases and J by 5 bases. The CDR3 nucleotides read TGTGCCAGCAGTTACGGGAGACAGGGTACTGAAGCTTTCTTT. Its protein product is CASSYGRQGTEAFF.

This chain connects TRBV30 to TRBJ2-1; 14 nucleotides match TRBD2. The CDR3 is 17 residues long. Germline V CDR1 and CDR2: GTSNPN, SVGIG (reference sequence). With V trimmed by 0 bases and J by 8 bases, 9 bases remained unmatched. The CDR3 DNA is TGTGCCTGGAGTGTACGGAGGACTAGCGGGAGGCTGCATGAGCAGTTCTTC. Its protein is CAWSVRRTSGRLHEQFF.

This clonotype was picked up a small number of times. The CDR3 reads CASSPERSSTDTQYF. The CDR3 DNA follows: TGTGCCAGCAGCCCCGAACGGAGTAGCACAGATACGCAGTATTTT. This chain joins TRBV9 and TRBJ2-3; D is unclear. Germline CDR1 reads SGDLS; CDR2 reads YYNGEE. This CDR3 has 15 residues. V lost 4 bases to trimming and J lost 0 bases, with 12 bases between them.

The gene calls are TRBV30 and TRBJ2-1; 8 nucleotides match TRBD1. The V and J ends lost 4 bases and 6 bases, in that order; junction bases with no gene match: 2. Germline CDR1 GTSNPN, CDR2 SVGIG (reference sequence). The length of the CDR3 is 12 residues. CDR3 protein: CAWTGGPNEQFF. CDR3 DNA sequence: TGTGCCTGGACAGGGGGCCCCAATGAGCAGTTCTTC.

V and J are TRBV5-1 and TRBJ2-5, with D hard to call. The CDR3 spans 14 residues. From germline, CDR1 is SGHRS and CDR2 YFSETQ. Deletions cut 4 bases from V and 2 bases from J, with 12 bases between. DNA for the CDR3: TGCGCCAGCAGCAACGAAGGACGGCAAGAGACCCAGTACTTC. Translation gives CASSNEGRQETQYF.

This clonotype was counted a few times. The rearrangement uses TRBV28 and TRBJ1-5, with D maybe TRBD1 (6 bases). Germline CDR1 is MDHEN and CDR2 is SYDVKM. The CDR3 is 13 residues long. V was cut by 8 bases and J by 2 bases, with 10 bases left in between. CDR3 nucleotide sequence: TGTGCCAGCGGCAACAGGGGCAATCAGCCCCAGCATTTT. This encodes CASGNRGNQPQHF.